The 26 T cell receptor beta chains in this list originate from one sample, sequenced in a study of regulatory T cells in long-lasting Graves disease. HTBI primers from iRepertoire and Arm-PCR of CDR3 regions yielded the TCR beta libraries. MiXCR, run by TCRdb on the multiplex PCR reads, gives a single entry per CDR3 protein. The table includes 400,000 to 450,000 distinct CDR3 sequences, 20% to 30% detected once. Documented time point: persistent/refractory GD, antithyroid drugs over 5 years with positive TRAb. The TCR library was made from RNA extracted from PBMCs. Specimen: peripheral blood mononuclear cells (PBMCs), collected when the disease was refractory, from a patient treated with antithyroid drugs. The receptors stem from a female donor with Graves disease.

This chain connects TRBV5-1 to TRBJ2-5; 15 bases align to TRBD2. This CDR3 is built from 17 residues. V trimming: 5 bases; J trimming: 4 bases; junction bases outside the gene matches: 9. Germline V gene sequence: CDR1 SGHRS, CDR2 YFSETQ. The CDR3 loop is CASRDGLAGGPSETQYF. The DNA for the CDR3 is TGCGCCAGCAGGGATGGACTAGCGGGAGGGCCGTCAGAGACCCAGTACTTC.

This clonotype was observed many times. The rearrangement links TRBV28 to TRBJ2-7, with 9 bases lining up with TRBD1. Germline-derived CDR1 and CDR2 are MDHEN and SYDVKM. The CDR3 extends over 15 amino acids. With 5 bases clipped from V and 4 bases from J, the junction kept 9 bases outside the gene matches. The CDR3 region has the DNA TGTGCCAGCAGTAAGCCGTCAGACAGGGGGTACGAGCAGTACTTC. This gives the protein CASSKPSDRGYEQYF.

This clonotype was detected a few times. The CDR3 reads CASSSDDYSYEQYF. CDR3 DNA sequence: TGTGCCAGCAGTTCGGACGATTACTCCTACGAGCAGTACTTC. V and J are TRBV7-2 and TRBJ2-7, with D unclear. Trimming stripped 6 bases from V and 0 bases from J, with 12 bases between. CDR3 size: 14 residues. Germline loops: CDR1 SGHTA, CDR2 FQGNSA.

As to this clonotype: Relative to the germline gene, one junction end is altered; a read error may explain this. This sequence joins TRBV30 and TRBJ2-3; TRBD2 matches 7 bases. CDR1 GTSNPN and CDR2 SVGIG come from the germline V gene (reference sequence). There are 14 residues in the CDR3. For the CDR3, the DNA is TGTGCCGGGAGAATAGCGGGCCCCACAGATACGCAGTATTTT. Translating it yields CAGRIAGPTDTQYF.

This clonotype was seen only a few times. This sequence joins TRBV28 and TRBJ2-2; no clear D gene. The CDR3 totals 14 residues. The V gene lost 7 bases and the J gene lost 2 bases, with 11 bases spanning the gap. Germline-derived CDR1 and CDR2 are MDHEN and SYDVKM. Written as DNA, the CDR3 is TGTGCCAGCACAGGTGCGGTTAACACCGGGGAGCTGTTTTTT. Encoded protein: CASTGAVNTGELFF.

To note about this clonotype: This may stem from a read error, because a much larger clone lies one nucleotide away. The chain combines TRBV6-2 or TRBV6-3 with TRBJ2-7, with 8 bases aligning to TRBD2. J gave up 7 bases and V 6 bases, and 8 bases lay outside the gene matches. The CDR3 length is 13 residues. Germline V gene lookup returns CDR1 MNHEY and CDR2 SVGEGT. CDR3 nucleotide sequence: TGTGCCAGCAGACTAGCGGTAAGGGGTGAGCAGTACTTC. This translates into CASRLAVRGEQYF.

Ten or more counts support this clonotype. This chain connects TRBV7-2 to TRBJ1-1; D might be TRBD1 (5 bases). The V gene lost 4 bases and the J gene lost 5 bases, with 11 bases spanning the gap. CDR3 length: 13 amino acids. CDR1 SGHTA and CDR2 FQGNSA come from the germline V gene. This CDR3 reads CASSSQGQTEAFF. CDR3 nucleotides: TGTGCCAGCAGCTCTCAGGGCCAGACTGAAGCTTTCTTT.

V and J are TRBV18 and TRBJ1-6; TRBD1 might be the D (5 bases). The V end lost 6 bases, the J end lost 9 bases, and 12 bases lay between the germline ends. CDR3 length: 13 residues. CDR1 and CDR2 from the germline V gene are KGHSH and LQKENI. Here the CDR3 DNA reads TGTGCCAGCTCCAGGGAGGAAGGTTCACCCCTCCACTTT. Translation gives CASSREEGSPLHF.

This chain links TRBV3-1 with TRBJ1-1; D ambiguous. V lost 2 bases, J lost 2 bases, and 9 bases lay in between. Germline CDR1 and CDR2: LGHDT and YNNKEL (reference sequence). CDR3 length equals 14 residues. The CDR3 bases are TGTGCCAGCAGCCAAAACAGCCTAAACACTGAAGCTTTCTTT. Protein sequence: CASSQNSLNTEAFF.

The V gene is TRBV7-8, the J gene TRBJ2-7, with 10 positions matching TRBD2. V shed 3 bases and J 6 bases; nucleotides not matched to a gene: 14. The CDR3 contains 17 residues. Germline V lookup: CDR1 SGHVS, CDR2 FQNEAQ. The CDR3: CASSLRIGLAGVGEQYF. The CDR3 bases are TGTGCCAGCAGCTTGAGGATTGGGCTAGCGGGAGTCGGCGAGCAGTACTTC.

V and J are TRBV19 and TRBJ2-6; D is possibly TRBD2 (7 bases). Looked up from germline, CDR1 is LNHDA and CDR2 is SQIVND (reference sequence). V dropped 11 bases and J dropped 2 bases, with 22 bases sitting between them. This CDR3 comprises 17 residues. The DNA for the CDR3 is TGTGCCTGGAGCCTTTTCACAGGGACTACTGGGGCCAACGTCCTGACTTTC. It specifies CAWSLFTGTTGANVLTF. Using reference TRBV19 and TRBJ2-6 for the parts outside the CDR3, the full variable domain is DGGITQSPKYLFRKEGQNVTLSCEQNLNHDAMYWYRQDPGQGLRLIYYSQIVNDFQKGDIAEGYSVSREKKESFPLTVTSAQKNPTAFYLCAWSLFTGTTGANVLTFGAGSRLTVL.

The sample holds many counts of this clonotype. The chain combines TRBV6-1 with TRBJ1-2, with a weak D call TRBD1 (6 bases). V gave up 8 bases and J gave up 3 bases, with 22 bases separating them. Germline-derived CDR1 and CDR2 are MNHNS and SASEGT. The CDR3 loop spans 16 amino acids. Written as DNA, the CDR3 is TGTGCCAGCCTGTTAGGCGTGGAGGGGGTTCACTATGGCTACACCTTC. It specifies CASLLGVEGVHYGYTF.

In regard to this clonotype: At one boundary the junction diverges from the germline segment, which might be a read error. This rearrangement joins TRBV18 to TRBJ1-4, with no clear D. CDR1 and CDR2 from the germline V gene are KGHSH and LQKENI. The CDR3 totals 13 residues. CDR3 DNA: TGTGCCAGCTCAACCGACGTAAATGAAAAACTGCTTTTT. It encodes CASSTDVNEKLLF.

This chain uses TRBV2 with TRBJ1-2; D is undetermined. The CDR3 sequence is 14 residues long. Trimming cost V 8 bases and J 1 base, with 14 bases left between them. Germline lookup yields CDR1 SNHLY and CDR2 FYNNEI. The CDR3 here is CASEVSGFNYGYTF. The CDR3 coding sequence is TGTGCCAGCGAAGTATCAGGTTTTAACTATGGCTACACCTTC.

The chain employs TRBV4-2 and TRBJ2-5; 12 positions agree with TRBD2. Germline trimming cut 0 bases from V and 2 bases from J; bases unmatched to any gene: 13. CDR1 is LGHNA and CDR2 is YNFKEQ in the germline V gene. The CDR3 length is 20 residues. The CDR3 nucleotides are TGTGCCAGCAGCCAAGATTTGGGTACTAGCGGGAGGTCTTCTCAAGAGACCCAGTACTTC. Translated: CASSQDLGTSGRSSQETQYF.

This clonotype was recorded at least ten times. The chain employs TRBV2 and TRBJ1-1, with D possibly matching TRBD1 (6 bases). Trimming shortened V by 5 bases and J by 1 base, and 14 bases separated the two germline ends. CDR1 is SNHLY, CDR2 FYNNEI, per germline. CDR3 length: 15 residues. CDR3 coding DNA: TGTGCCAGCAGTTACTACAGGGACTCGAACACTGAAGCTTTCTTT. This codes for CASSYYRDSNTEAFF.

This clonotype occurred a few times. The chain joins TRBV5-6 to TRBJ1-1; D unclear. V lost 2 bases and J lost 3, with 5 bases in between. This CDR3 is built from 12 residues. Per the germline V gene, CDR1 is SGHDT and CDR2 is YYEEEE. The CDR3 spells CASSFGYTEAFF. CDR3 coding DNA: TGTGCCAGCAGCTTTGGGTACACTGAAGCTTTCTTT.

Ten or more counts support this clonotype. The gene calls are TRBV30 and TRBJ1-2; possible D gene TRBD1, 5 bases. CDR1 is GTSNPN and CDR2 is SVGIG in the germline V gene (reference sequence). V dropped 1 base and J dropped 3 bases, with 12 bases sitting between them. This CDR3 has 14 residues. In DNA form, the CDR3 reads TGTGCCTGGAGTGCCGCAGGGAGAGACTATGGCTACACCTTC. This gives the protein CAWSAAGRDYGYTF.

The genes are TRBV4-3 and TRBJ2-7; 11 nucleotides align to TRBD2. The CDR3 runs to 15 residues. V was clipped by 1 base and J by 4 bases; unmatched bases: 3. Germline V gene lookup returns CDR1 LGHNA and CDR2 YSLEER. The DNA for the CDR3 is TGCGCCAGCAGCCAAGCCGGGACTAGCGGATACGAGCAGTACTTC. Its protein product is CASSQAGTSGYEQYF.

The chain links TRBV6-5 to TRBJ2-1; 8 nucleotides line up with TRBD2. CDR1 is MNHEY and CDR2 is SVGAGI in the germline V gene. The CDR3 loop spans 16 amino acids. The V gene end was trimmed by 2 bases and the J gene end by 6 bases; junction bases not matched to a gene: 9. CDR3 sequence reads: CASSYLREAPANEQFF. The CDR3 DNA follows: TGTGCCAGCAGTTACCTGCGGGAGGCCCCCGCCAATGAGCAGTTCTTC.

This clonotype was detected only a few times. The V call is TRBV5-1, the J call TRBJ1-4, with 8 bases identical to TRBD1. Germline-derived CDR1 and CDR2 are SGHRS and YFSETQ. This CDR3 comprises 15 residues. V was pared by 2 bases and J by 8 bases, with 8 bases of the junction left unmatched. The CDR3 loop is CASSLSGGRDEKLFF. The CDR3 nucleotides are TGCGCCAGCAGCTTATCAGGGGGCCGGGACGAAAAACTGTTTTTT. Filled out from reference TRBV5-1 and TRBJ1-4, the complete variable domain reads KAGVTQTPRYLIKTRGQQVTLSCSPISGHRSVSWYQQTPGQGLQFLFEYFSETQRNKGNFPGRFSGRQFSNSRSEMNVSTLELGDSALYLCASSLSGGRDEKLFFGSGTQLSVL.

This clonotype came up a few times. The chain is built from TRBV19 and TRBJ1-2; maybe TRBD1 (6 bases). The CDR3 extends over 12 amino acids. V lost 6 bases and J 4 bases, leaving 9 bases between the germline ends. CDR1 is LNHDA, CDR2 SQIVND, per germline (reference sequence). The CDR3 region is CASSPGAYGYTF. CDR3 bases: TGTGCCAGTAGCCCAGGGGCCTATGGCTACACCTTC.

This clonotype was observed many times. This chain links TRBV2 with TRBJ2-7, with 10 bases that match TRBD2. The CDR3 is made up of 15 amino acids. V shed 1 base and J 5 bases; nucleotides not matched to a gene: 5. Germline V gene data show CDR1 as SNHLY and CDR2 as FYNNEI. The CDR3 bases are TGTGCCAGCAGTGAAGAGGCTAGCGGGAGCCACGAGCAGTACTTC. This translates into CASSEEASGSHEQYF.

This clonotype was seen at least ten times. This chain connects TRBV20-1 to TRBJ2-1; possible D gene TRBD2, 6 bases. CDR3 length: 14 amino acids. CDR1 and CDR2 from the germline V gene are DFQATT and SNEGSKA (reference sequence). The V end lost 1 base, the J end lost 4 bases, and 11 bases lay between the germline ends. The CDR3 nucleotides are TGCAGTGCTAGAGTTAGCGGCCCATACAATGAGCAGTTCTTC. This translates into CSARVSGPYNEQFF.

Turning to this clonotype: It may be a read error: a sequence one base away is much more abundant. The conserved closing phenylalanine or tryptophan is absent in this CDR3, likely reflecting a read error. J is TRBJ1-1 and V is TRBV12-3 or TRBV12-4; no clear D. With 1 base removed from V and 2 bases from J, the gap between germline ends came to 29 bases. The CDR3 is 21 residues long. CDR3 coding DNA: TGTGCCAGCAGTTTAGGGTCTCTTTCCTTGGGCGGGAACGGTGTAAACACTGAAGCTTTCTCT. It codes for CASSLGSLSLGGNGVNTEAFS.

The genes are TRBV2 and TRBJ2-3; no reliable D call. The CDR3 is 10 amino acids. V dropped 3 bases and J dropped 6 bases, with 1 base sitting between them. Germline CDR1 and CDR2: SNHLY and FYNNEI. CDR3 DNA: TGTGCCAGCAGTGAGGATACGCAGTATTTT. Translation gives CASSEDTQYF. Full variable domain (missing parts from reference TRBV2 and TRBJ2-3): EPEVTQTPSHQVTQMGQEVILRCVPISNHLYFYWYRQILGQKVEFLVSFYNNEISEKSEIFDDQFSVERPDGSNFTLKIRSTKLEDSAMYFCASSEDTQYFGPGTRLTVL.